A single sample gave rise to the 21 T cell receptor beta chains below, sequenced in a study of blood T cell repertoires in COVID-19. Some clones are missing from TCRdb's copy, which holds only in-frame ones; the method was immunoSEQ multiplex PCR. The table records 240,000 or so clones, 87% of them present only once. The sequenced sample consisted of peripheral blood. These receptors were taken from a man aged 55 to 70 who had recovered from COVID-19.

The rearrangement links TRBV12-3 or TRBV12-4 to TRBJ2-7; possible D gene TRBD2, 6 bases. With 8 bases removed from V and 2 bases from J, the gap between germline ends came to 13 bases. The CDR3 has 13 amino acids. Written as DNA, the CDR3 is TGTGCCAGCGGGAGGACTGGCGCCTACGAGCAGTACGTC. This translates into CASGRTGAYEQYV.

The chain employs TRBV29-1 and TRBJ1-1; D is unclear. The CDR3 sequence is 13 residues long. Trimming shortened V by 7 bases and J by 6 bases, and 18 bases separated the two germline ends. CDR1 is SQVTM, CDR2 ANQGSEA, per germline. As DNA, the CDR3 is TGCAGCGCCTCGGGGATTCGTATTGCTGAAGCTTTCTTT. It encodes CSASGIRIAEAFF.

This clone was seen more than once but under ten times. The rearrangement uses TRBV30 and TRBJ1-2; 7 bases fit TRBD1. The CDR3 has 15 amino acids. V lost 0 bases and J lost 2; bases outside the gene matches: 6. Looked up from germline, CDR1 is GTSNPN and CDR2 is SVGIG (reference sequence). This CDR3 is CAWSVPRQGNYGYTF. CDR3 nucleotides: TGTGCCTGGAGTGTACCGCGACAGGGAAACTATGGCTACACCTTC.

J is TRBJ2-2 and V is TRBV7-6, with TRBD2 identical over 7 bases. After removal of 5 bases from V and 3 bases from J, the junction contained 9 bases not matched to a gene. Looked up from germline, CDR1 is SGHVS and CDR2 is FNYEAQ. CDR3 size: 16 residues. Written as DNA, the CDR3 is TGTGCCAGCAGCATAGGCGGGGGAAAGGACACCGGGGAGCTGTTTTTT. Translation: CASSIGGGKDTGELFF.

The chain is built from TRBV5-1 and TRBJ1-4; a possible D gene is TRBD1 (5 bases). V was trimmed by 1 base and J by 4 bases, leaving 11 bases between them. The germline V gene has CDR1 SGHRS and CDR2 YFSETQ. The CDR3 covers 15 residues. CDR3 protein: CASSLWGENNEKLFF. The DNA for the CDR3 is TGCGCCAGCAGCTTGTGGGGGGAAAATAATGAAAAACTGTTTTTT.

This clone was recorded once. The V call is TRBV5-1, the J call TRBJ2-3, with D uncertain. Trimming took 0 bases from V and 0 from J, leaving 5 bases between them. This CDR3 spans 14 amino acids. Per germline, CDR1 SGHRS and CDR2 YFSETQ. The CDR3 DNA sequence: TGCGCCAGCAGCTTGGCCGGTAGCACAGATACGCAGTATTTT. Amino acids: CASSLAGSTDTQYF.

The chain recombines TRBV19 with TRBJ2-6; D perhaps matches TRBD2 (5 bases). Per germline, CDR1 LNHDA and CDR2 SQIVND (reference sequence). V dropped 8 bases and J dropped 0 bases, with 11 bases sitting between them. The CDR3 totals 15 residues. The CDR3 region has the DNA TGTGCCAGTGACCCAGAGGGCTCTGGGGCCAACGTCCTGACTTTC. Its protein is CASDPEGSGANVLTF. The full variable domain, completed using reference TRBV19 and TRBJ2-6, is DGGITQSPKYLFRKEGQNVTLSCEQNLNHDAMYWYRQDPGQGLRLIYYSQIVNDFQKGDIAEGYSVSREKKESFPLTVTSAQKNPTAFYLCASDPEGSGANVLTFGAGSRLTVL.

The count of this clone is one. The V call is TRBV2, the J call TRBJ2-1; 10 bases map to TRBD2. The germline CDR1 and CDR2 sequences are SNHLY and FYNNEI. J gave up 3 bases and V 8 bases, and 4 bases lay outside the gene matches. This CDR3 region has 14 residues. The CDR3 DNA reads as TGTGCCAGCGGGGAGCGGGGGGGCTACAATGAGCAGTTCTTC. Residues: CASGERGGYNEQFF.

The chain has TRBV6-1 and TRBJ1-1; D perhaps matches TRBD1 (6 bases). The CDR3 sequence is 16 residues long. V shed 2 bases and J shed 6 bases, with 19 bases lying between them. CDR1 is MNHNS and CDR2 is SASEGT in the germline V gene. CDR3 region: CASSERQGLFGAEAFF. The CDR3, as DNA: TGTGCCAGCAGTGAACGGCAGGGGCTCTTCGGCGCTGAAGCTTTCTTT.

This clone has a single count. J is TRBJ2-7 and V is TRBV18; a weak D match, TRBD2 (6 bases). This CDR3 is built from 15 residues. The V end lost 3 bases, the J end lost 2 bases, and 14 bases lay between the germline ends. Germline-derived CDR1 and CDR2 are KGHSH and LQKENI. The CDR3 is CASSPGREKTYEQYF. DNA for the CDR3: TGTGCCAGCTCACCTGGGCGGGAAAAGACCTACGAGCAGTACTTC.

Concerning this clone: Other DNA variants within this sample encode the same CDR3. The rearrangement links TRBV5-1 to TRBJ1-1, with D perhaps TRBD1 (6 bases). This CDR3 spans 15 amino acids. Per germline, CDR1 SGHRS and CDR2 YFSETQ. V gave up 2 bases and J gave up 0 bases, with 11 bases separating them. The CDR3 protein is CASSLQGPMNTEAFF. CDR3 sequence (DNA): TGCGCCAGCAGCTTACAGGGACCCATGAACACTGAAGCTTTCTTT.

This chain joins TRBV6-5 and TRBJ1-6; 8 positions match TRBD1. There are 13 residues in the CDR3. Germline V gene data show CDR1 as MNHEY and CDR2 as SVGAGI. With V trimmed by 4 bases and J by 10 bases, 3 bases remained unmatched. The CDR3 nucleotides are TGTGCCAGCAGTTCGGACAGGGACTCACCCCTCCACTTT. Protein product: CASSSDRDSPLHF.

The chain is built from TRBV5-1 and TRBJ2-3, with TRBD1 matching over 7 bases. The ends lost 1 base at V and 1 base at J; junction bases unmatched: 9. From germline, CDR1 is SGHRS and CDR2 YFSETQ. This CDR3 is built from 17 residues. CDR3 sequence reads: CASSLWRQGTRTDTQYF. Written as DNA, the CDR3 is TGCGCCAGCAGCTTGTGGAGACAGGGTACTCGCACAGATACGCAGTATTTT.

DNA for the CDR3: TGTGCCGGGGGGGACTCCTACGAGCAGTACTTC. Residues: CAGGDSYEQYF. The gene calls are TRBV7-2 and TRBJ2-7; TRBD2 matches at 7 bases. Losses at the gene ends were 11 bases for V and 0 bases for J; bases not matched to a gene: 1. This CDR3 has 11 residues. From germline, CDR1 is SGHTA and CDR2 FQGNSA.

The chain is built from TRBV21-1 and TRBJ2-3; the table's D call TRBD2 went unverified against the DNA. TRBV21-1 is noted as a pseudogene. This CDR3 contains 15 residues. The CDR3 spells CASSNLGGTSRTQYF. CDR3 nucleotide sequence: TGTGCCAGCAGCAACCTAGGCGGGACTAGTCGCACGCAGTATTTT.

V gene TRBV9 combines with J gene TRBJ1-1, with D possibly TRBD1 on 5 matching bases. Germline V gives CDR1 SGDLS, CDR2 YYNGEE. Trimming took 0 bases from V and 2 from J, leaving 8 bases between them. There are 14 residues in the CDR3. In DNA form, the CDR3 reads TGTGCCAGCAGCGTAGTTGACAGAAACACTGAAGCTTTCTTT. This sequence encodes CASSVVDRNTEAFF.

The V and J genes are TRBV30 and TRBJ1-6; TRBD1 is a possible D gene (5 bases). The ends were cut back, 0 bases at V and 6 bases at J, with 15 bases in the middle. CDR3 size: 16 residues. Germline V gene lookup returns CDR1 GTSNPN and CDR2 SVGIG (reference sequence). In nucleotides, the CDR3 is TGTGCCTGGAGTGTACACCGGGGGTCAACTAATTCACCCCTCCACTTT. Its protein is CAWSVHRGSTNSPLHF.

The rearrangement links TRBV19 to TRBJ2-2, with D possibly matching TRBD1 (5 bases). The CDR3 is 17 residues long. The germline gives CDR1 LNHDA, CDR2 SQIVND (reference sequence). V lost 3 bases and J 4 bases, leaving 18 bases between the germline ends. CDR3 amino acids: CASSIIFPPGPTGELFF. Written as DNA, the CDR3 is TGTGCCAGTAGTATCATATTCCCCCCAGGGCCCACCGGGGAGCTGTTTTTT. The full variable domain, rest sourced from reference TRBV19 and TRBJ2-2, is DGGITQSPKYLFRKEGQNVTLSCEQNLNHDAMYWYRQDPGQGLRLIYYSQIVNDFQKGDIAEGYSVSREKKESFPLTVTSAQKNPTAFYLCASSIIFPPGPTGELFFGEGSRLTVL.

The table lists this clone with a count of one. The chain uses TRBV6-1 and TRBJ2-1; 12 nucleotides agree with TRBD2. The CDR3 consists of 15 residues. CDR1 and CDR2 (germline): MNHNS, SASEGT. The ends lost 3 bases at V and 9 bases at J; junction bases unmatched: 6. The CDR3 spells CASSETSGGPGEQFF. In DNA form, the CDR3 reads TGTGCCAGCAGTGAGACTAGCGGGGGACCGGGTGAGCAGTTCTTC.

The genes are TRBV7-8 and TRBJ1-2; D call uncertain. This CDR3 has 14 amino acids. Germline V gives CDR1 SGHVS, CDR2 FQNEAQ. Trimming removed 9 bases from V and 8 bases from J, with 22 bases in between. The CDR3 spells CASKPRSGSRGYTF. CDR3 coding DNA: TGTGCCAGTAAGCCCAGATCGGGGTCGCGAGGCTACACCTTC.

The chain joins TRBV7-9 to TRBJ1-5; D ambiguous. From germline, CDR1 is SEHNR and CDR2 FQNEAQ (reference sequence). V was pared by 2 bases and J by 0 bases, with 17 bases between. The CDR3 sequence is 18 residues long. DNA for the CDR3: TGTGCCAGCAGCTTATGGCAGTACACCCCATATAGCAATCAGCCCCAGCATTTT. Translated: CASSLWQYTPYSNQPQHF.